This T cell receptor (beta chain) was documented in a study of follicular helper T cells after annual influenza vaccination. A word on this clone: Its antigen is currently unknown.

The time point here: 2015-2016 season, pre-vaccination. Community-dwelling subjects without influenza vaccination in the prior 6 months were enrolled. Sorted cTfh were non-naive CD4+CXCR5+PD-1+, either ICOS+CD38+ or ICOS-CD38-. The repertoire was sequenced with immunoSEQ multiplex PCR; TCRdb's copy has only in-frame clones and lacks some. The data contain approximately 1,300 clones, approximately 85% of them singletons. Findings and limits, study-wide: Plasmablast frequency change correlated with clonality change in ICOS+CD38+ cTfh. Only about 9.5-22% of analyzed cells yielded productive TCRB sequences.

There are 14 residues in the CDR3. Looked up from germline, CDR1 is MDHEN and CDR2 is SYDVKM. The V end lost 3 bases, the J end lost 1 base, and 9 bases lay between the germline ends. This material consisted of CXCR5+ CD38+ circulating T follicular helper cells from blood, taken on the day of influenza vaccination. Stated subset: circulating Tfh, non-naive CD4+CXCR5+PD-1+ (ICOS+CD38+ or ICOS-CD38-). The chain recombines TRBV28 with TRBJ1-2, with D uncertain. This sequence was found in an adult who received the influenza vaccine. The CDR3 coding sequence is TGTGCCAGCAGTTTCTTGGGGAATAACTATGGCTACACCTTC. It translates to CASSFLGNNYGYTF.